A selection of T cell receptor beta chains follows, all from one sample in a study of shared clonotypes between healthy human individuals. Method: immunoSEQ multiplex PCR; TCRdb's copy keeps in-frame clones and lacks some. The data show about 480,000 clones, with 60% to 85% seen just once and roughly 13% held by the top ten. Sequenced input: PBMCs. The receptor set was obtained from a woman in her 40s in good health. Some clones in this sample may be carry-over from other donors' samples. CDR3s include the opening cysteine and the closing phenylalanine or tryptophan. The D gene is left open where the match is weak. A row's size may be missing; if present it is once, few, many or a size class.

d_call,clone_size,j_call,v_call,cdr3_nt,cdr3_aa
-,once,TRBJ1-2,TRBV28,TGTGCCAGCAGTTTCACCCTTGTGGGGGCGCAAGGCTACACCTTC,CASSFTLVGAQGYTF
TRBD1,-,TRBJ1-1,TRBV10-3,TGTGCCATCAGTCCTGACAGGGACACTGAAGCTTTCTTT,CAISPDRDTEAFF
TRBD2,once,TRBJ2-3,TRBV28,TGTGCCAGCAACTTAGCGGGAGAAGATACGCAGTATTTT,CASNLAGEDTQYF
-,-,TRBJ1-2,TRBV7-9,TGTGCCAGCAGCTTAGATATAGACTCGGGCTACACCTTC,CASSLDIDSGYTF
-,-,TRBJ2-5,TRBV28,TGTGCCAGCAGCTTACCTGAAGGCGGTCGGGGTGAGACCCAGTACTTC,CASSLPEGGRGETQYF
TRBD1,-,TRBJ1-3,TRBV28,TGTGCCAGCAAGGGACAGGGGTTTATCTCTGGAAACACCATATATTTT,CASKGQGFISGNTIYF
TRBD1,-,TRBJ2-5,TRBV5-1,TGCGCCAGCAGCCCCGGACAGGGAGAGACCCAGTACTTC,CASSPGQGETQYF
TRBD1,-,TRBJ2-6,TRBV9,TGTGCCAGCAGCGTTTCAGGGGGAGCTGGGGCCAACGTCCTGACTTTC,CASSVSGGAGANVLTF
TRBD1,-,TRBJ2-5,TRBV14,TGTGCCAGCAGCCAAGGTAGGACAGGGGGCTGGGAGACCCAGTACTTC,CASSQGRTGGWETQYF
-,-,TRBJ2-5,TRBV28,TGTGCCAGCAGTCTTCCAGGGAGCGAGACCCAGTACTTC,CASSLPGSETQYF
TRBD1,once,TRBJ1-2,TRBV4-2,TGTGCCAGCAGCCAAGTTTGGCAGGGGGTCACTATCGGCTACACCTTC,CASSQVWQGVTIGYTF
-,once,TRBJ2-3,TRBV5-1,TGCGCCAGCAGCCCGGCCCTCCCAGATACGCAGTATTTT,CASSPALPDTQYF
TRBD2,-,TRBJ2-2,TRBV30,TGTGCCTGGAGTGTAGCGGGAGGATACACCGGGGAGCTGTTTTTT,CAWSVAGGYTGELFF
-,-,TRBJ2-7,TRBV5-1,TGCGCCAGCAGCTGGAAGGAAGAGCAGTACTTC,CASSWKEEQYF
TRBD2,-,TRBJ2-5,TRBV11-2,TGTGCCAGCAGCGACCTCAGAGGACTAGCGGGAAGAGGGACCCAGTACTTC,CASSDLRGLAGRGTQYF
-,-,TRBJ2-3,TRBV27,TGTGCCACTGCGGACTATCCCACAGATACGCAGTATTTT,CATADYPTDTQYF
-,-,TRBJ1-5,TRBV27,TGTGCCAGCAGTCGCCTACCCAGGCGAGGCAATCAGCCCCAGCATTTT,CASSRLPRRGNQPQHF
-,-,TRBJ2-7,TRBV27,TGTGCCAGCAGCCTCAATACCCATAGCTACGAGCAGTACTTC,CASSLNTHSYEQYF
TRBD2,-,TRBJ2-2,TRBV7-3,TGTGCCAGCAGGGTAGCGGGAGCCCCCACCGGGGAGCTGTTTTTT,CASRVAGAPTGELFF
-,-,TRBJ2-7,TRBV4-1,TGCGCCAGCAGCCAAGATACAAGCTACGAGCAGTACTTC,CASSQDTSYEQYF
TRBD1,-,TRBJ2-7,TRBV18,TGTGCCAGCTCACCACCCCTGGGACAGGGATCCTACGAGCAGTACTTC,CASSPPLGQGSYEQYF
-,-,TRBJ2-1,TRBV7-3,TGTGCCAGCAGCTACAGGGACTCAGCCCATGAGCAGTTCTTC,CASSYRDSAHEQFF
-,few,TRBJ2-7,TRBV6-6,TGTGCCAGCACCCACGGGTCGGGCGGCTACGAGCAGTACTTC,CASTHGSGGYEQYF
-,-,TRBJ2-1,TRBV20-1,TGTAGCCGGAAAAAGAACAATGAGCAGTTCTTC,CSRKKNNEQFF
-,-,TRBJ2-1,TRBV5-5,TGTGCCAGCAGCTTGTCTTCGACCGGGGTGTCGCAGTTCTTC,CASSLSSTGVSQFF
TRBD1,-,TRBJ1-2,TRBV27,TGTGCCAGCAGTTTATGGGGACAGGGGGCAAACTATGGCTACACCTTC,CASSLWGQGANYGYTF
-,-,TRBJ1-1,TRBV5-4,TGTGCCAGCAGTTCCCAGGACCCGAACACTGAAGCTTTCTTT,CASSSQDPNTEAFF
TRBD1,-,TRBJ2-5,TRBV4-1,TGCGCCAGCAGCCAAGAGGCCGGCAGGGGGTACGTGACCCAGTACTTC,CASSQEAGRGYVTQYF
-,few,TRBJ1-5,TRBV6-5,TGTGCCAGCAGCCCGGCTAGCAATCAGCCCCAGCATTTT,CASSPASNQPQHF
-,few,TRBJ2-3,TRBV7-2,TGTGCCAGCAGCTTAGAGTGGCTCGATACGCAGTATTTT,CASSLEWLDTQYF
TRBD2,-,TRBJ2-5,TRBV19,TGTGCCTCCGGGGGGGAGACCCAGTACTTC,CASGGETQYF
TRBD1,few,TRBJ1-1,TRBV7-3,TGTGCCAGCAGCCCCCAGGGGGGCCAGACACACACTGAAGCTTTCTTT,CASSPQGGQTHTEAFF
TRBD1,-,TRBJ1-2,TRBV4-2,TGTGCCAGCAGCCAAGCTACCCAGTCTAGGACAGGGCAGAACTATGGCTACACCTTC,CASSQATQSRTGQNYGYTF
-,-,TRBJ1-4,TRBV5-1,TGCGCCAGCAGCACCGGGGTAGGGGGTAATGGAAAACTGTTTTTT,CASSTGVGGNGKLFF
-,-,TRBJ1-2,TRBV7-2,TGTGCCAGCAGCTTAGGGGCCACAGGGCGTAACTATGGCTACACCTTC,CASSLGATGRNYGYTF
-,-,TRBJ2-3,TRBV9,TGTGCCAGCAGCGTAGAGTGGGGGGACGGGACAGATACGCAGTATTTT,CASSVEWGDGTDTQYF
-,-,TRBJ1-1,TRBV25-1,TGTGCCAGCAGTGAGGGGGAACGTACTGAAGCTTTCTTT,CASSEGERTEAFF
-,-,TRBJ2-3,TRBV19,TGTGCCAGTAGATGGAGCACAGATACGCAGTATTTT,CASRWSTDTQYF
TRBD1,-,TRBJ1-2,TRBV28,TGTGCCAGCAGCGCCGGACAGGGGGCGTTGGTCTATGGCTACACCTTC,CASSAGQGALVYGYTF
TRBD2,-,TRBJ2-5,TRBV27,TGTGCCAGCAGTTCCGGGACTAGCGGGAGGGAGACCCAGTACTTC,CASSSGTSGRETQYF
-,-,TRBJ2-7,TRBV6-1,TGTGCCAGCAGTGAAAGGGTAACCGGCGGGGTTGACGAGCAGTACTTC,CASSERVTGGVDEQYF
TRBD2,many,TRBJ2-6,TRBV9,TGTGCCAGCAGCGTGCAAGCGGGAGTCTCTGGGGCCAACGTCCTGACTTTC,CASSVQAGVSGANVLTF
-,-,TRBJ2-2,TRBV5-1,TGCGCCAGCAGCTTGGTAGTTACCGGGGAGCTGTTTTTT,CASSLVVTGELFF
TRBD2,-,TRBJ2-7,TRBV7-3,TGTGCCAGCTCTTGGACTAGCGGCTACGAGCAGTACTTC,CASSWTSGYEQYF
TRBD2,-,TRBJ2-1,TRBV2,TGTGCCAGCAGTTATACTAGCGGGAGGAATGAGCAGTTCTTC,CASSYTSGRNEQFF
-,-,TRBJ1-1,TRBV7-9,TGTGCCAGCAGCTTAGCGCGCAGGGAAGGAGGTGAAGCTTTCTTT,CASSLARREGGEAFF
-,-,TRBJ2-7,TRBV21-1,TGTGCCAGCAGCGAGAAGGACTCCTACGAGCAGTACTTC,CASSEKDSYEQYF
TRBD1,-,TRBJ1-2,TRBV6-6,TGTGCCAGCACCCGAGGACAGGGGGCTTATGGCTACACCTTC,CASTRGQGAYGYTF
TRBD2,-,TRBJ2-2,TRBV29-1,TGCAGCGCCAAGGGGCTAGCGGGAGGTGGCGGGGAGCTGTTTTTT,CSAKGLAGGGGELFF
-,-,TRBJ1-2,TRBV6-1,TGTGCCAGCAGTACAAGGGGGAAATATGGCTACACCTTC,CASSTRGKYGYTF
-,few,TRBJ2-7,TRBV27,TGTGCCAGCAGTTTGAGGGCAGGGGGGGCCTACGAGCAGTACTTC,CASSLRAGGAYEQYF
TRBD2,-,TRBJ2-1,TRBV19,TGTGCCAGCAGACTAGCGCAAGACTACAATGAGCAGTTCTTC,CASRLAQDYNEQFF
TRBD1,-,TRBJ2-7,TRBV27,TGTGCCAGCAGCCGGGGGGACAGGGTTGGATTCTACGAGCAGTACTTC,CASSRGDRVGFYEQYF
-,-,TRBJ1-4,TRBV30,TGTGCCTGGACTGATGGGCTAAATGAAAAACTGTTTTTT,CAWTDGLNEKLFF
TRBD1,-,TRBJ2-5,TRBV28,TGTGCCAGCAGTCTCCGGGACAGGGGTGGAGAGACCCAGTACTTC,CASSLRDRGGETQYF